The TCR beta chain described here comes from a study of a mutant IDH1 vaccine in newly diagnosed glioma. The CDR3 contains 14 residues. CDR1 LGHNA and CDR2 YSLEER come from the germline V gene. The V and J ends lost 5 bases and 7 bases, in that order; junction bases with no gene match: 7. On this clone itself: Antigen specificity is unknown.

The repertoire was sequenced with immunoSEQ multiplex PCR; TCRdb's copy has only in-frame clones and lacks some. This sample yields about 56,000 clones, of which 86% are seen a single time; 1.6% belongs to the top ten. Regarding time point: week 35, safety follow-up. In the vaccine, a single dose held 300 ug of the mutant IDH1 20-mer peptide, along with topical imiquimod. All eight of the vaccinations patients received fell in weeks 1, 3, 5, 7, 11, 15, 19 and 23. This clonotype was obtained from a man aged 40-49 years with glioma. This specimen was PBMCs, taken from a glioma patient whose treatment included an IDH1 peptide vaccine. The V and J genes are TRBV4-3 and TRBJ1-5, with 8 bases matching TRBD1. As DNA, the CDR3 is TGCGCCAGCAGCTTCGACAGGGGCCGGCAGCCCCAGCATTTT. Translated: CASSFDRGRQPQHF.